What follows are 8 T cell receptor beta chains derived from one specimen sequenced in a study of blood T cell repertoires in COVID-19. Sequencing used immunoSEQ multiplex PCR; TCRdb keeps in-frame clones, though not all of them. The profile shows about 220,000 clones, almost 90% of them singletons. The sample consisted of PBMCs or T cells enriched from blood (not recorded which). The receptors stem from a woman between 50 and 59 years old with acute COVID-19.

CDR3 sequence (DNA): TGTGCCAGCAGCCAATCTAGCGCGAGCTACGAGCAGTACTTC. Its protein is CASSQSSASYEQYF. The chain has TRBV3-1 (or the pseudogene TRBV3-2) and TRBJ2-7, with TRBD2 as a possible D gene (6 bases). V lost 2 bases, J lost 3 bases, and 11 bases lay in between. CDR1 is LGHDT and CDR2 is YNNKEL in the germline V gene (reference sequence). The CDR3 spans 14 residues.

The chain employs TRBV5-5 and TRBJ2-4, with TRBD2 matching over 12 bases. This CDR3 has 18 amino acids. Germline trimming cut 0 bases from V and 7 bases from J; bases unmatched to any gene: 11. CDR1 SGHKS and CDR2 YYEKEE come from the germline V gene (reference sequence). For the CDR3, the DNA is TGTGCCAGCAGCTTGGTACCCACCTCCGGGACTAGCGGGAACATTCAGTACTTC. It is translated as CASSLVPTSGTSGNIQYF.

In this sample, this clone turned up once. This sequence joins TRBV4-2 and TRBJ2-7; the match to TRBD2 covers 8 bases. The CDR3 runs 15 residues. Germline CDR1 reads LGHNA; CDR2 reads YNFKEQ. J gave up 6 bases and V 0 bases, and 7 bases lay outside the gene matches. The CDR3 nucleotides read TGTGCCAGCAGCCAAGAAGCGGGACTAGTATTCGAGCAGTACTTC. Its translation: CASSQEAGLVFEQYF.

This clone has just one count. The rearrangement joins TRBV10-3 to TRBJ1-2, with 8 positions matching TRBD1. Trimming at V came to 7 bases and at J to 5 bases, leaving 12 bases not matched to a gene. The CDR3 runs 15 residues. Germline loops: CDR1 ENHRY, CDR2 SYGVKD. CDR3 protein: CAITGGQGAGYGYTF. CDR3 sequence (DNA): TGTGCCATCACCGGAGGGCAGGGGGCAGGGTATGGCTACACCTTC.

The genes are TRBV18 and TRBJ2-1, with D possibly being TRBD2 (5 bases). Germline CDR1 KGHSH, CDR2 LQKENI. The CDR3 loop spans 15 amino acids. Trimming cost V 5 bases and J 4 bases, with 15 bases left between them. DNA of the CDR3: TGTGCCAGCTCATTCGGACTCGGCAGTTACAATGAGCAGTTCTTC. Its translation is CASSFGLGSYNEQFF.

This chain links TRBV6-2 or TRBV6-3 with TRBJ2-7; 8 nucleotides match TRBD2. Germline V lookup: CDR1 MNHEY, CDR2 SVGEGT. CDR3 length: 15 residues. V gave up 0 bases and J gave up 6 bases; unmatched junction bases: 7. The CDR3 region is CASSYSGLVNPEQYF. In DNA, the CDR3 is TGTGCCAGCAGTTACTCGGGACTAGTCAACCCCGAGCAGTACTTC.

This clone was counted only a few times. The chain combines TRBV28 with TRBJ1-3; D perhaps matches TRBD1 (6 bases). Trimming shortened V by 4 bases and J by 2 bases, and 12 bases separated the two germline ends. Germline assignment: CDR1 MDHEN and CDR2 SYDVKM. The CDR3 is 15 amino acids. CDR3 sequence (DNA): TGTGCCAGCAGTTCCCCCCCAGGGGCTGGAAACACCATATATTTT. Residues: CASSSPPGAGNTIYF. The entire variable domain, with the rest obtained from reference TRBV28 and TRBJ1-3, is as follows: DVKVTQSSRYLVKRTGEKVFLECVQDMDHENMFWYRQDPGLGLRLIYFSYDVKMKEKGDIPEGYSVSREKKERFSLILESASTNQTSMYLCASSSPPGAGNTIYFGEGSWLTVV.

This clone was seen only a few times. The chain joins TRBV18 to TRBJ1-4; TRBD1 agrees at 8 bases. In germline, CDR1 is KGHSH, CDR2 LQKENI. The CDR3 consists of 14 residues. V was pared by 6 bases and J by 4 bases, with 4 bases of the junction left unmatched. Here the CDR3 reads CASSEGQVNEKLFF. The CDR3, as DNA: TGTGCCAGCTCCGAGGGACAGGTTAATGAAAAACTGTTTTTT.